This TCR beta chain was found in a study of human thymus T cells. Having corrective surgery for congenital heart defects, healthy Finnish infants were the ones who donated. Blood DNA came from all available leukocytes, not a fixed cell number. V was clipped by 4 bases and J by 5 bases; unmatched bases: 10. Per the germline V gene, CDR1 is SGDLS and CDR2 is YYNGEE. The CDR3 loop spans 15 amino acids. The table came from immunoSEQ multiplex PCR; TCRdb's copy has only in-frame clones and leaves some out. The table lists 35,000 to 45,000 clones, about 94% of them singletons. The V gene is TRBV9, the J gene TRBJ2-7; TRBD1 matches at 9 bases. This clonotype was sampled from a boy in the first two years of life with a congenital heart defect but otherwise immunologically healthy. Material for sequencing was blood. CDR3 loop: CASSLRQGVSNEQYF. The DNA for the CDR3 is TGTGCCAGCAGCCTCAGACAGGGGGTGTCGAACGAGCAGTACTTC.